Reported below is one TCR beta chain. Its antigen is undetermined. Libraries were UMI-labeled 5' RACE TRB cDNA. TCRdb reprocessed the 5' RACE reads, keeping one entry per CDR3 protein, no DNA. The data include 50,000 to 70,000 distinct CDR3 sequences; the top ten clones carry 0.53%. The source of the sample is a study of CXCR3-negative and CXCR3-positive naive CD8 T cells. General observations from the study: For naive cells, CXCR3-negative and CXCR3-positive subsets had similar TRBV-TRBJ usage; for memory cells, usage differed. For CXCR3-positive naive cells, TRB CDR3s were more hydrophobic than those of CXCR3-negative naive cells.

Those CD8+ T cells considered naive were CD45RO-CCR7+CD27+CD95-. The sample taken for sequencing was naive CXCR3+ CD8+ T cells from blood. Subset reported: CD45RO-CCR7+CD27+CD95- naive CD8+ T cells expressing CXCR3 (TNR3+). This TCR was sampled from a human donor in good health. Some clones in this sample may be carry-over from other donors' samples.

The CDR3: CASSLMSAAASTDTQYF. The chain employs TRBV12-3 or TRBV12-4 and TRBJ2-3. This CDR3 is built from 17 residues.